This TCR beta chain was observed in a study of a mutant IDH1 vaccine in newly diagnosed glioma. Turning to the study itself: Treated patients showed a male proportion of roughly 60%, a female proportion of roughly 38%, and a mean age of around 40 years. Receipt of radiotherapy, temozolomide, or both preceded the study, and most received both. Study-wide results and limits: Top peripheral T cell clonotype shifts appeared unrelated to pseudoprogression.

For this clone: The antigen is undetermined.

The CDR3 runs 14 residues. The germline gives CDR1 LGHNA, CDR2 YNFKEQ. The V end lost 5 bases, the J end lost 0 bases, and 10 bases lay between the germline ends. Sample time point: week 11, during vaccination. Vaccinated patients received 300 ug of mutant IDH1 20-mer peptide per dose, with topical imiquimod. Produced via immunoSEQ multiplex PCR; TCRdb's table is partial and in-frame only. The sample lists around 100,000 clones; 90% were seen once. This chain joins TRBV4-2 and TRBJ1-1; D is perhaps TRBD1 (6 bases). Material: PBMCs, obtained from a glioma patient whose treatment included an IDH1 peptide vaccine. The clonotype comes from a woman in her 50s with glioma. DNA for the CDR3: TGTGCCAGCAGCTTCCAGGGGATGAACACTGAAGCTTTCTTT. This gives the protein CASSFQGMNTEAFF.